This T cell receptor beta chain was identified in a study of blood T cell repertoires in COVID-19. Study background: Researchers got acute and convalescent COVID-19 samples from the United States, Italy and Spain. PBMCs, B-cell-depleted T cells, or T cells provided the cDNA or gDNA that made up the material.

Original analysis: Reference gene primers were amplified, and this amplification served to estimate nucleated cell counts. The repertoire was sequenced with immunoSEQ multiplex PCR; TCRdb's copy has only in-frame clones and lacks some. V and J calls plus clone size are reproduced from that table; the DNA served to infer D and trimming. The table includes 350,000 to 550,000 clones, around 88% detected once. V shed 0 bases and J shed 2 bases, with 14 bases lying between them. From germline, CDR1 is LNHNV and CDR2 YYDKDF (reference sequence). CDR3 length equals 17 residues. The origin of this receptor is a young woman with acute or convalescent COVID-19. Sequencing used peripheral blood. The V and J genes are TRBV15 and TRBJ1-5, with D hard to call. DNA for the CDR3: TGTGCCACCAGCAGAGAGAGGGCAGTCTGGGGCAATCAGCCCCAGCATTTT. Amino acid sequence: CATSRERAVWGNQPQHF.